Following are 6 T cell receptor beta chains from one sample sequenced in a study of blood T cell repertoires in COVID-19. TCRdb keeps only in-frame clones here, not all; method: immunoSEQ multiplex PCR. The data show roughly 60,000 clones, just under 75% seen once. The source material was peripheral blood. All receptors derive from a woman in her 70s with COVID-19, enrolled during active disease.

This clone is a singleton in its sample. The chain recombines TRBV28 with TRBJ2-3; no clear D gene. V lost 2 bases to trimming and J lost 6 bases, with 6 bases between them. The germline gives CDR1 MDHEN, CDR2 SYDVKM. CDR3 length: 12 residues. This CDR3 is CASSLASDTQYF. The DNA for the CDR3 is TGTGCCAGCAGTTTAGCGTCGGATACGCAGTATTTT.

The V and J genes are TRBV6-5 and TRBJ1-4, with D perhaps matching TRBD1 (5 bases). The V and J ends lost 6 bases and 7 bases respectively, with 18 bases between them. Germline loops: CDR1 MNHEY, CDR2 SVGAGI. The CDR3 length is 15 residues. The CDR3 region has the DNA TGTGCCAGCAGCCTTACCCAGGGCGTGGGTGAAAAACTGTTTTTT. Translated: CASSLTQGVGEKLFF.

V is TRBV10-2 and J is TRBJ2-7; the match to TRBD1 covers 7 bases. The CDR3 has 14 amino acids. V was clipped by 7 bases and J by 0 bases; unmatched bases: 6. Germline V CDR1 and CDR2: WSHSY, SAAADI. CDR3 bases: TGCGCCAGCAAAAGGGGGCCCGACTCCTACGAGCAGTACGTC. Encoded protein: CASKRGPDSYEQYV.

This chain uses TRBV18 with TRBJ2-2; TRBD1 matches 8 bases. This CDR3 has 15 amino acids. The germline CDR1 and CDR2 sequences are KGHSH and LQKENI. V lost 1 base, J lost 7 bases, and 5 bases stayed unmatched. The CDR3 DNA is TGTGCCAGCTCACCACTACAGGGGGATAACGGGGAGCTGTTTTTT. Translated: CASSPLQGDNGELFF.

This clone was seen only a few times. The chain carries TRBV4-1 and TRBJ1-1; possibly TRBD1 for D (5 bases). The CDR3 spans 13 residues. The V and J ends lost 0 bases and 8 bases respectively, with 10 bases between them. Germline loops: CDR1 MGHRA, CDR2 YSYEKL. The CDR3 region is CASSQEYYREAFF. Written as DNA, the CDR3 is TGCGCCAGCAGCCAAGAGTATTACAGGGAAGCTTTCTTT.

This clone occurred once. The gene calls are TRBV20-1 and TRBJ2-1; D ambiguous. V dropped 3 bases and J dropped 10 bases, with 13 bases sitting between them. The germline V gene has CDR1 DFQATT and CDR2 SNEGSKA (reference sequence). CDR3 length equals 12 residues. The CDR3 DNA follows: TGCAGTGCTAGTTCGACTGCCGTGGAGCAGTTCTTC. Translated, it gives CSASSTAVEQFF.